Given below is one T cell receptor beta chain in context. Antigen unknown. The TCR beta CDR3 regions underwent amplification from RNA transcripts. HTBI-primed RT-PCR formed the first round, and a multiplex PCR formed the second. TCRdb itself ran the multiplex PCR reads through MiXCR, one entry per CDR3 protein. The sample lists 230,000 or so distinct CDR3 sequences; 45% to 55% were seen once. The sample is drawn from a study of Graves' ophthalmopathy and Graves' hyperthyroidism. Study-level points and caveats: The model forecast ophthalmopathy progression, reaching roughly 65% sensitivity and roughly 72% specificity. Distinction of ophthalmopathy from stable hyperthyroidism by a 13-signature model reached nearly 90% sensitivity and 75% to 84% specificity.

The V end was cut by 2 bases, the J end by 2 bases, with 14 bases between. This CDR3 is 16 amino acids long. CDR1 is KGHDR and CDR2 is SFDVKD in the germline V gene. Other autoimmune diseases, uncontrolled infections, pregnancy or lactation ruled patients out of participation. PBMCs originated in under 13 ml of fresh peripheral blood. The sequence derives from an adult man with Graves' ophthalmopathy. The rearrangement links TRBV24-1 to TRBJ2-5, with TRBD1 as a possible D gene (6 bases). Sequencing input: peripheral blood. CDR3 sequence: CATSDWTELRQETQYF. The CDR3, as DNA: TGTGCCACCAGTGATTGGACAGAGCTTCGTCAAGAGACCCAGTACTTC.